This T cell receptor (beta chain) was retrieved from a study of T cell clones after liver transplantation. In the study overall: TCRbeta sequencing after a pre-transplant mixed lymphocyte reaction identified graft-donor-reactive clones, later tracked in post-transplant blood. Tolerance: complete withdrawal held at least one year, liver enzymes staying within twice normal.

The table came from immunoSEQ multiplex PCR; TCRdb's copy has only in-frame clones and leaves some out. This table has under 15,000 clones, under 75% appearing once. V was pared by 1 base and J by 3 bases, with 6 bases between. The CDR3 runs to 13 residues. From germline, CDR1 is LGHNA and CDR2 YSLEER. This chain links TRBV4-3 with TRBJ2-5; no reliable D call. The receptor's source is a human patient who received a liver transplant. Certain T cells may be donor cells from the graft. The source material was CD8+ T cells from blood, sampled at the 22-month timepoint. The CDR3 region has the DNA TGCGCCAGCAGCCAAGTCGCTGAAGAGACCCAGTACTTC. This translates into CASSQVAEETQYF.